This TCR beta chain was recorded in a study of CD8+ T cells in alopecia areata. Regarding treatment: oral pan-JAK inhibitor, 5-10 mg twice daily. This CDR3 region has 14 residues. Trimming took 6 bases from V and 2 from J, leaving 13 bases between them. Germline loops: CDR1 PRHDT, CDR2 FYEKMQ (reference sequence). cDNA reverse transcribed from extracted RNA served as the sequencing template. Measured with immunoSEQ multiplex PCR; TCRdb has only the in-frame clones, and not every one. Among about 100,000 clones listed, around 40% were seen once. This material consisted of CD8+ T cells sorted from blood, taken at week 24, from a patient treated with tofacitinib. This TCR came from a human donor with alopecia areata. The V gene is TRBV13, the J gene TRBJ1-2, with D uncertain. CDR3 bases: TGTGCCAGCAGTGAGGAGGATCCCAACTATGGCTACACCTTC. Its protein is CASSEEDPNYGYTF. The entire variable domain, with the rest obtained from reference TRBV13 and TRBJ1-2, is as follows: AAGVIQSPRHLIKEKRETATLKCYPIPRHDTVYWYQQGPGQDPQFLISFYEKMQSDKGSIPDRFSAQQFSDYHSELNMSSLELGDSALYFCASSEEDPNYGYTFGSGTRLTVV.